This TCR beta chain was captured in a study of response to subunit inactivated influenza vaccine. Study-wide points: The authors suggested that few new T cells are recruited per seasonal influenza vaccination.

Trimming shortened V by 5 bases and J by 5 bases, and 21 bases separated the two germline ends. Germline CDR1 reads SGHVS; CDR2 reads FQNEAQ. The CDR3 consists of 17 residues. There are a few counts of this clonotype. Its antigen is as yet unknown. TCRdb analysed the RT-PCR reads with MiXCR anew, one entry per CDR3 protein. The sample lists 550,000 to 600,000 distinct CDR3 sequences; approximately 12% were seen once. The rearrangement links TRBV7-8 to TRBJ2-2; D may be TRBD2 (5 bases). The TCR sequence derives from a man aged 50 or older who received an inactivated influenza vaccine. Source: PBMCs from blood, taken on the day of vaccination. In nucleotides, the CDR3 is TGTGCCAGCAGCCTTGGACCAGCGGAGAGGCGGACCGGGGAGCTGTTTTTT. Protein product: CASSLGPAERRTGELFF.